This record covers a single T cell receptor beta chain. This clone has just a few counts. Its antigen specificity is not known. The record has no base qualities; no much larger clone is one base away. This record comes from a study of regulatory T cells (dated 2018 in TCRdb). For context, the study as a whole: The study compared T-cell receptor beta repertoires of sorted regulatory, conventional CD4+ and CD8+ T cells in CD3G-deficient patients with those in healthy controls. Study-wide conclusions, independent of this receptor: Restricted unique TRB V-J pairs and skewed V and J gene usage were observed in patient repertoires, most markedly in regulatory T cells. Hydrophobic residues at CDR3 positions 6 and 7 were enriched in conventional CD4+ T cells from CD3G-deficient patients, suggesting more self-reactive specificities.

The CDR3 goes from the cysteine to the phenylalanine over 15 residues. Just the 45-base CDR3 DNA is kept, in frame starting at base 1. Via the germline V gene (reference sequence), CDR1 is MNHNY and CDR2 SVGAGI. Trimming accounts for 6 bases at V and 6 bases at J, while the number of junction bases matched to no gene is 5. All CD3G-deficient patients had evidence of autoimmunity, which was more severe in two of the patients. At the time of testing, the patients were between 2 and 39 years old, and their CD4+ and CD8+ T cells had reduced naive proportions and increased memory proportions. CD4+ cells were FACS-sorted into CD25-high CD127-low regulatory T cells and CD25-low CD127-high conventional CD4+ T cells. The patient group comprised about 6 individuals with CD3G deficiency. Patient samples and clinical data were obtained from an international physician network spanning the United States, Europe and Asia. Ficoll density separation was used to isolate peripheral blood mononuclear cells.

The multiplex PCR used 52 forward TRBV primers and 13 reverse TRBJ primers, with assay-based and computational corrections for amplification bias. Within the immunoSEQ assay, multiplex PCR amplified rearranged TRB loci from genomic DNA. Sequencing of the TRB amplicons was done on an Illumina HiSeq platform. On the authors' methods: Custom algorithms error-filtered the raw sequences and aligned the raw sequences to reference gene sequences, after which the immunoSEQ online tools were used for analysis. Frequencies of productive and nonproductive TRB rearrangements were evaluated among both unique and total sequences. For TRB CDR3 positions 6 and 7, hydrophobicity together with amino acid composition served as the basis for assessing self-reactivity potential. Prism software was used to run t tests, Mann-Whitney tests or two-way ANOVA for comparisons between groups. TCRdb holds this immuneACCESS table with in-frame rearrangements only. Some clones are missing; in checked studies, unresolved V genes explain under half, and the rest has no known cause. V and J calls and clone size follow that table, whereas D and trimming were derived from the DNA. Across this sample there are about 15,000 clones, with approximately 82% seen only once. Under 9.5% of the sample is taken by the ten largest.

The chain uses TRBV6-6 and TRBJ2-2; 12 junctional bases match TRBD1. The sequence was collected from a person aged 30 to 40 with CD3G deficiency. The sequenced sample was conventional CD4+ T cells sorted from blood. The nucleotides read TGTGCCAGCAGCCGGGACAGGGGGCGTCCCGGGGAGCTGTTTTTT. Its translation reads: CASSRDRGRPGELFF.